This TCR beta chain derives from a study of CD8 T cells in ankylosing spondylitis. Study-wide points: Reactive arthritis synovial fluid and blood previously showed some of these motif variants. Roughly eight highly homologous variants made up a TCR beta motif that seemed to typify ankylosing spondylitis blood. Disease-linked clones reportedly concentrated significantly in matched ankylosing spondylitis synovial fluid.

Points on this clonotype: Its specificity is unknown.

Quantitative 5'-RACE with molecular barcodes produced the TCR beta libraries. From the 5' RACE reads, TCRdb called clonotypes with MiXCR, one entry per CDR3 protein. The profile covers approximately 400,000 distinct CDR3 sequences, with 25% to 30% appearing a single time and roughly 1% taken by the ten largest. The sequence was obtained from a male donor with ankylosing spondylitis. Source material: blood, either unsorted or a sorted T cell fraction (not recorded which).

The CDR3 DNA follows: TGCAGTGCTATAGCAGCCTACGAGCAGTACTTC. Its translation: CSAIAAYEQYF. The V and J genes are TRBV20-1 and TRBJ2-7; D unclear. V lost 4 bases and J 2 bases, leaving 6 bases between the germline ends. The CDR3 consists of 11 residues. Germline CDR1 is DFQATT and CDR2 is SNEGSKA (reference sequence).